This is a list of T cell receptor beta chains from one sample in a study of response to subunit inactivated influenza vaccine. MiXCR, applied by TCRdb to the RT-PCR reads, yields one record per CDR3 protein. This sample has 700,000 to 800,000 distinct CDR3 sequences, with around 18% found just once. This specimen was PBMCs from blood, taken roughly 5 days after vaccination. These receptors were obtained from a man aged 45 to 65 who received an inactivated influenza vaccine. Each CDR3 is given with its conserved first and last residue. Fields, in order: J gene, D gene, clone size, V gene, CDR3 protein, CDR3 DNA. A D gene is named only where the DNA matches it firmly. Some rows have no size entry. The others give once, few or many, or a class for an expanded clone.

J gene: TRBJ1-5; D gene: TRBD1; clone size: many; V gene: TRBV12-3/TRBV12-4; CDR3 protein: CASKGQGGNQPQHF; CDR3 DNA: TGTGCCAGCAAAGGACAGGGTGGCAATCAGCCCCAGCATTTT
J gene: TRBJ1-2; D gene: -; clone size: -; V gene: TRBV4-2; CDR3 protein: CASSQDKLVGGYTF; CDR3 DNA: TGTGCCAGCAGCCAAGATAAACTGGTGGGCGGCTACACCTTC
J gene: TRBJ2-1; D gene: TRBD2; clone size: few; V gene: TRBV9; CDR3 protein: CASSVFPSGNEQFF; CDR3 DNA: TGTGCCAGCAGCGTATTTCCTAGCGGGAATGAGCAGTTCTTC
J gene: TRBJ1-1; D gene: TRBD1; clone size: -; V gene: TRBV15; CDR3 protein: CATSRGQDGVFEAFF; CDR3 DNA: TGTGCCACCAGCCGGGGACAGGATGGAGTCTTTGAAGCTTTCTTT
J gene: TRBJ2-7; D gene: TRBD1; clone size: -; V gene: TRBV28; CDR3 protein: CASSHRQGGAYEQYF; CDR3 DNA: TGTGCCAGCAGTCACCGACAGGGGGGAGCCTACGAGCAGTACTTC
J gene: TRBJ2-5; D gene: TRBD2; clone size: -; V gene: TRBV7-6; CDR3 protein: CASRPAGGLGETQYF; CDR3 DNA: TGTGCCAGCAGACCAGCGGGGGGGCTGGGGGAGACCCAGTACTTC
J gene: TRBJ2-2; D gene: TRBD2; clone size: -; V gene: TRBV11-1; CDR3 protein: CASSFSFSGSVTGELFF; CDR3 DNA: TGTGCCAGCAGCTTCTCTTTTAGCGGGAGTGTTACCGGGGAGCTGTTTTTT
J gene: TRBJ2-6; D gene: -; clone size: few; V gene: TRBV30; CDR3 protein: CAWSVLSGAGANVLTF; CDR3 DNA: TGTGCCTGGAGTGTACTGTCAGGGGCTGGGGCCAACGTCCTGACTTTC
J gene: TRBJ2-7; D gene: -; clone size: -; V gene: TRBV6-5; CDR3 protein: CASSWDGRSSYEQYF; CDR3 DNA: TGTGCCAGCAGTTGGGACGGAAGGAGCTCCTACGAGCAGTACTTC
J gene: TRBJ2-2; D gene: TRBD1; clone size: many; V gene: TRBV29-1; CDR3 protein: CSVEDRGTGNTGELFF; CDR3 DNA: TGCAGCGTTGAAGATCGGGGGACAGGGAACACCGGGGAGCTGTTTTTT
J gene: TRBJ1-2; D gene: -; clone size: few; V gene: TRBV6-1; CDR3 protein: CASSEGKQGMGYYGYTF; CDR3 DNA: TGTGCCAGCAGTGAAGGCAAACAGGGAATGGGCTACTATGGCTACACCTTC
J gene: TRBJ1-1; D gene: -; clone size: few; V gene: TRBV20-1; CDR3 protein: CSARDPLRRGENTEAFF; CDR3 DNA: TGCAGTGCTAGAGATCCGCTTCGACGAGGGGAAAACACTGAAGCTTTCTTT
J gene: TRBJ2-2; D gene: TRBD1; clone size: -; V gene: TRBV5-1; CDR3 protein: CASSLGTGATGELFF; CDR3 DNA: TGCGCCAGCAGCTTAGGGACAGGGGCCACCGGGGAGCTGTTTTTT
J gene: TRBJ1-5; D gene: -; clone size: -; V gene: TRBV6-2/TRBV6-3; CDR3 protein: CASKLLRDGNQPQHF; CDR3 DNA: TGTGCCAGCAAGCTTCTCCGGGACGGCAATCAGCCCCAGCATTTT
J gene: TRBJ2-3; D gene: -; clone size: many; V gene: TRBV9; CDR3 protein: CASSVDPGETTDTQYF; CDR3 DNA: TGTGCCAGCAGCGTAGATCCGGGGGAAACCACAGATACGCAGTATTTT
J gene: TRBJ2-4; D gene: TRBD2; clone size: many; V gene: TRBV6-2/TRBV6-3; CDR3 protein: CASNRWTSGTTAKNIQYF; CDR3 DNA: TGTGCCAGCAATAGATGGACTAGCGGGACCACAGCCAAAAACATTCAGTACTTC
J gene: TRBJ1-5; D gene: -; clone size: few; V gene: TRBV12-3/TRBV12-4; CDR3 protein: CASSFGPGRQPQHF; CDR3 DNA: TGTGCCAGCAGTTTTGGACCAGGGAGACAGCCCCAGCATTTT
J gene: TRBJ1-1; D gene: -; clone size: -; V gene: TRBV4-1; CDR3 protein: CASSLGGILEAFF; CDR3 DNA: TGCGCCAGCAGCCTAGGTGGTATCCTTGAAGCTTTCTTT
J gene: TRBJ1-2; D gene: TRBD1; clone size: -; V gene: TRBV20-1; CDR3 protein: CSARGQGAVSGYTF; CDR3 DNA: TGCAGTGCTAGAGGACAGGGGGCTGTGAGTGGCTACACCTTC
J gene: TRBJ2-1; D gene: -; clone size: -; V gene: TRBV7-2; CDR3 protein: CASSLVGGKSSYNEQFF; CDR3 DNA: TGTGCCAGCAGCTTAGTAGGCGGGAAGAGCTCCTACAATGAGCAGTTCTTC
J gene: TRBJ2-2; D gene: -; clone size: -; V gene: TRBV6-5; CDR3 protein: CASSYSGRGRYTGELFF; CDR3 DNA: TGTGCCAGCAGTTACTCGGGCCGGGGGAGGTACACCGGGGAGCTGTTTTTT
J gene: TRBJ2-1; D gene: -; clone size: many; V gene: TRBV7-2; CDR3 protein: CASSSWGRYNEQFF; CDR3 DNA: TGTGCCAGCAGCTCCTGGGGGAGGTACAATGAGCAGTTCTTC
J gene: TRBJ2-7; D gene: -; clone size: -; V gene: TRBV6-2/TRBV6-3; CDR3 protein: CSSSTYYEQYF; CDR3 DNA: TGTTCCAGCAGTACCTACTACGAGCAGTACTTC
J gene: TRBJ2-5; D gene: TRBD1; clone size: -; V gene: TRBV5-1; CDR3 protein: CASSPLRGTAETQYF; CDR3 DNA: TGCGCCAGCAGCCCCCTTCGAGGGACAGCTGAGACCCAGTACTTC
J gene: TRBJ2-2; D gene: -; clone size: few; V gene: TRBV18; CDR3 protein: CASSPEFRGGELFF; CDR3 DNA: TGTGCCAGCTCACCGGAATTCCGCGGCGGGGAGCTGTTTTTT
J gene: TRBJ2-3; D gene: -; clone size: few; V gene: TRBV7-9; CDR3 protein: CASSYRGGQSTDTQYF; CDR3 DNA: TGTGCCAGCAGCTACAGGGGAGGGCAAAGCACAGATACGCAGTATTTT
J gene: TRBJ2-5; D gene: TRBD2; clone size: -; V gene: TRBV29-1; CDR3 protein: CSGERGGVETQYF; CDR3 DNA: TGCAGCGGGGAGCGGGGGGGCGTAGAGACCCAGTACTTC
J gene: TRBJ2-1; D gene: TRBD2; clone size: few; V gene: TRBV29-1; CDR3 protein: CSVHSGSHNEQFF; CDR3 DNA: TGCAGCGTTCATAGCGGGAGTCACAATGAGCAGTTCTTC
J gene: TRBJ1-4; D gene: TRBD1; clone size: -; V gene: TRBV18; CDR3 protein: CASSFGQAPEKLFF; CDR3 DNA: TGTGCCAGCTCATTCGGACAGGCGCCCGAAAAACTGTTTTTT
J gene: TRBJ1-6; D gene: -; clone size: -; V gene: TRBV7-6; CDR3 protein: CASSSGHADNSPLHF; CDR3 DNA: TGTGCCAGCAGCTCGGGACACGCAGATAATTCACCCCTCCACTTT
J gene: TRBJ1-2; D gene: -; clone size: -; V gene: TRBV3-1; CDR3 protein: CASSQDLKGTSYGYTF; CDR3 DNA: TGTGCCAGCAGCCAAGATCTGAAGGGAACAAGTTACGGCTACACCTTC
J gene: TRBJ1-2; D gene: TRBD1; clone size: few; V gene: TRBV5-1; CDR3 protein: CASSLRTGPPNYGYTF; CDR3 DNA: TGCGCCAGCAGCTTGCGGACAGGACCACCTAACTATGGCTACACCTTC
J gene: TRBJ2-7; D gene: -; clone size: few; V gene: TRBV29-1; CDR3 protein: CSVERDGVDEQYF; CDR3 DNA: TGCAGCGTTGAAAGGGACGGGGTAGACGAGCAGTACTTC
J gene: TRBJ2-3; D gene: TRBD2; clone size: -; V gene: TRBV30; CDR3 protein: CAWRGGSPTDTQYF; CDR3 DNA: TGTGCCTGGAGGGGCGGGAGCCCCACAGATACGCAGTATTTT
J gene: TRBJ1-1; D gene: -; clone size: -; V gene: TRBV20-1; CDR3 protein: CSASRGNMNTEAFF; CDR3 DNA: TGCAGTGCTAGCCGTGGAAACATGAACACTGAAGCTTTCTTT
J gene: TRBJ2-3; D gene: -; clone size: few; V gene: TRBV4-2; CDR3 protein: CASRPEGPQDTQYF; CDR3 DNA: TGTGCCAGCAGACCCGAGGGACCGCAAGATACGCAGTATTTT
J gene: TRBJ2-2; D gene: -; clone size: few; V gene: TRBV20-1; CDR3 protein: CSAHPPSTGELFF; CDR3 DNA: TGCAGTGCACATCCACCGAGCACCGGGGAGCTGTTTTTT
J gene: TRBJ2-1; D gene: TRBD2; clone size: -; V gene: TRBV24-1; CDR3 protein: CATSGGGLAGDNEQFF; CDR3 DNA: TGTGCCACCAGTGGAGGGGGGCTAGCGGGGGACAATGAGCAGTTCTTC
J gene: TRBJ2-4; D gene: TRBD1; clone size: -; V gene: TRBV7-8; CDR3 protein: CASSKATGGFMAKNIQYF; CDR3 DNA: TGTGCCAGCAGCAAAGCAACAGGGGGTTTTATGGCCAAAAACATTCAGTACTTC
J gene: TRBJ1-3; D gene: -; clone size: -; V gene: TRBV9; CDR3 protein: CASSANPDTIYF; CDR3 DNA: TGTGCCAGCAGCGCTAACCCGGACACCATATATTTT
J gene: TRBJ2-3; D gene: TRBD2; clone size: -; V gene: TRBV20-1; CDR3 protein: CSARPRSLAGVRTDTQYF; CDR3 DNA: TGCAGTGCTAGACCTAGAAGTCTAGCGGGAGTCAGGACAGATACGCAGTATTTT
J gene: TRBJ1-3; D gene: -; clone size: -; V gene: TRBV6-1; CDR3 protein: CASSETRRGNTIYF; CDR3 DNA: TGTGCCAGCAGTGAAACCCGGAGGGGTAACACCATATATTTT
J gene: TRBJ2-3; D gene: -; clone size: few; V gene: TRBV5-1; CDR3 protein: CASSPAGNTDTQYF; CDR3 DNA: TGCGCCAGCAGCCCGGCGGGGAACACAGATACGCAGTATTTT
J gene: TRBJ2-7; D gene: -; clone size: -; V gene: TRBV28; CDR3 protein: CASSRNWEQYF; CDR3 DNA: TGTGCCAGCAGCCGGAACTGGGAGCAGTACTTC